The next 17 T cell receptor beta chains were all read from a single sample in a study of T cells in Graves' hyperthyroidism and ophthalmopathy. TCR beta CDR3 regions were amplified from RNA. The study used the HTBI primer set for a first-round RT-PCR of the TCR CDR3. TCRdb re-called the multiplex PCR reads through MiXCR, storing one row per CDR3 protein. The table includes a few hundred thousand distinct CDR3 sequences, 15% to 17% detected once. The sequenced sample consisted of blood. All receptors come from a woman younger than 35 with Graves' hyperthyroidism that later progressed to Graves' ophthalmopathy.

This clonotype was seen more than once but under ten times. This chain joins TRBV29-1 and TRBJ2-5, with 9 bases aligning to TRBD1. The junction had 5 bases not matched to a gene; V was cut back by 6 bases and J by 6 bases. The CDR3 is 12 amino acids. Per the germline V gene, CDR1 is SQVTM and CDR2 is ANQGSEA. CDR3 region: CSVLGQGKTQYF. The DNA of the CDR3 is TGCAGCGTCCTAGGACAGGGGAAGACCCAGTACTTC.

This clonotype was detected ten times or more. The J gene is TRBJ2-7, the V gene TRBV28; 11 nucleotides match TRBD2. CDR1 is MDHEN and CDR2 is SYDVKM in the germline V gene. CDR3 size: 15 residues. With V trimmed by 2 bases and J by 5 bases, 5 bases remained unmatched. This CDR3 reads CASSLPTSGNNEQYF. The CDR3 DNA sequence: TGTGCCAGCAGTTTACCGACTAGCGGGAACAACGAGCAGTACTTC.

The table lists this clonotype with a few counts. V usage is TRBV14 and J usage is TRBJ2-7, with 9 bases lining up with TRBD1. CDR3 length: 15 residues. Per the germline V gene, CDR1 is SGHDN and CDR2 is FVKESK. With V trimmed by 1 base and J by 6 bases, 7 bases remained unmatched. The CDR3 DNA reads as TGTGCCAGCAGCCAAGCGGGCGGGACAGGGTCCGAGCAGTACTTC. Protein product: CASSQAGGTGSEQYF.

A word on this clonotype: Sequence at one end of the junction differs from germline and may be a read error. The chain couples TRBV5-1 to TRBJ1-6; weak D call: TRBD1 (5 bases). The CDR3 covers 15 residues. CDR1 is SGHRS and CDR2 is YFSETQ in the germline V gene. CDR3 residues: CASSLLQGNNSPLHF. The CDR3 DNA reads TGTGCCAGCAGCTTGCTCCAGGGAAATAATTCACCCCTCCACTTT.

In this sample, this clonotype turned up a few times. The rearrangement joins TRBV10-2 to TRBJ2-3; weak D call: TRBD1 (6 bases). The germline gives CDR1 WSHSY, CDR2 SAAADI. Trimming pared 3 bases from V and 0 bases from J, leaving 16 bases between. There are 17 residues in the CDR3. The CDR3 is CASSDPRPGQSTDTQYF. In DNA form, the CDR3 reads TGCGCCAGCAGTGATCCAAGGCCCGGACAGAGCACAGATACGCAGTATTTT.

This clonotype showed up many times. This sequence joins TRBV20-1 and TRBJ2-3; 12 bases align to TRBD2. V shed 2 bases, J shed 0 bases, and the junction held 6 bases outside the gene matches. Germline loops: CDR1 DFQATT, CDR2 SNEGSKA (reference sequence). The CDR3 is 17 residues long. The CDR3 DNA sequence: TGCAGTGCTAGACTCCACGGGACTAGCGGGAGCACAGATACGCAGTATTTT. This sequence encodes CSARLHGTSGSTDTQYF.

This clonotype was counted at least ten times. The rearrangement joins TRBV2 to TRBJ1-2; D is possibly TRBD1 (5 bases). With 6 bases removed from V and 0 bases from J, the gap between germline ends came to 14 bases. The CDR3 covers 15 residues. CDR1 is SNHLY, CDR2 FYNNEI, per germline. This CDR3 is CASRFDRPANYGYTF. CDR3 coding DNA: TGTGCCAGCAGGTTTGACAGACCTGCTAACTATGGCTACACCTTC.

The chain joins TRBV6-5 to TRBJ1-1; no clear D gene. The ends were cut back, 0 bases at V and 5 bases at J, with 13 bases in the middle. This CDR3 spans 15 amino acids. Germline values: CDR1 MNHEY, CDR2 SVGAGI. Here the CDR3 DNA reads TGTGCCAGCAGTTACTCGAGGGTCTTGGGGACTGAAGCTTTCTTT. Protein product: CASSYSRVLGTEAFF.

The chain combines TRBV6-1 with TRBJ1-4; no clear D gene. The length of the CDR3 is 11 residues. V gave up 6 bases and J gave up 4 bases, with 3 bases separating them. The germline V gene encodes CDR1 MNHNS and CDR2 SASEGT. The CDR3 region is CASRFNEKLFF. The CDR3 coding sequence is TGTGCCAGCAGATTTAATGAAAAACTGTTTTTT.

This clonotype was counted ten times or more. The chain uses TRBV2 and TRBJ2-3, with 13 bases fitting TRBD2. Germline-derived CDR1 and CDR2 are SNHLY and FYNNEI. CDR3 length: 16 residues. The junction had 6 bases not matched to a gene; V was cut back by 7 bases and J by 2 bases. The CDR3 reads CASTRLAGGITDTQYF. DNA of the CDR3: TGTGCCAGCACCCGACTAGCGGGAGGTATCACAGATACGCAGTATTTT.

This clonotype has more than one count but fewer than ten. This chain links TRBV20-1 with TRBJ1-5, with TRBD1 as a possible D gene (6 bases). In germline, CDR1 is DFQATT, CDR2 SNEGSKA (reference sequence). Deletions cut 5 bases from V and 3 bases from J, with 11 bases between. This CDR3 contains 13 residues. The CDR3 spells CSALGQFNQPQHF. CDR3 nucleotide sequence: TGCAGTGCTCTAGGACAGTTCAATCAGCCCCAGCATTTT.

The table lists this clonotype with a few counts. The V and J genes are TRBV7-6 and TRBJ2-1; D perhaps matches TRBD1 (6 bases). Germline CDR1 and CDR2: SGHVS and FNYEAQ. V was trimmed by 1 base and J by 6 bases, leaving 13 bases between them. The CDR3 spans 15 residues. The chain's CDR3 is CASSLVARGGNEQFF. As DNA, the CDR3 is TGTGCCAGCAGCTTAGTGGCGCGAGGGGGCAATGAGCAGTTCTTC.

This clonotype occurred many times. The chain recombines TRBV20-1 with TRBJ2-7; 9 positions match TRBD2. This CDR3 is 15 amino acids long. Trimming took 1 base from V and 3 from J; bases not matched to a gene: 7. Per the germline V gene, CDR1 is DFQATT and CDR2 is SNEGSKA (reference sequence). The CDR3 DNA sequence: TGCAGTGCTAGAGTTGCGGGAGGGCCAAACTACGAGCAGTACTTC. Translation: CSARVAGGPNYEQYF.

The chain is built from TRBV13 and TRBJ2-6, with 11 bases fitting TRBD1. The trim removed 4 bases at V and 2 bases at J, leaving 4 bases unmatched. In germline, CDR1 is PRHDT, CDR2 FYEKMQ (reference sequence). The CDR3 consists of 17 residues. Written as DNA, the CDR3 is TGTGCCAGCAGCTCGGGACAGGGGGTAGCTGGGGCCAACGTCCTGACTTTC. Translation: CASSSGQGVAGANVLTF.

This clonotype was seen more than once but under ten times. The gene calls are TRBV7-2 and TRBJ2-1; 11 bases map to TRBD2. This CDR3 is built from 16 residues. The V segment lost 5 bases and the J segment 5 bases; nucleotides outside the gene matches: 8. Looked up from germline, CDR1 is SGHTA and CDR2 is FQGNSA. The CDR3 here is CASSILAGVFNNEQFF. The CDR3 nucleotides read TGTGCCAGCAGCATACTAGCGGGAGTATTCAACAATGAGCAGTTCTTC. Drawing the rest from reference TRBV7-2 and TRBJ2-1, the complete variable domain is GAGVSQSPSNKVTEKGKDVELRCDPISGHTALYWYRQSLGQGLEFLIYFQGNSAPDKSGLPSDRFSAERTGGSVSTLTIQRTQQEDSAVYLCASSILAGVFNNEQFFGPGTRLTVL.

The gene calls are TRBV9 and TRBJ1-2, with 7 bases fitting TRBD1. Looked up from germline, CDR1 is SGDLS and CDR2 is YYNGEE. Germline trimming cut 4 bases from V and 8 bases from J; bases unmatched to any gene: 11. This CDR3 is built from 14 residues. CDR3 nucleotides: TGTGCCAGCAGCCCTTGGGGAGGGGGCAGGGGCTACACCTTC. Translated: CASSPWGGGRGYTF.

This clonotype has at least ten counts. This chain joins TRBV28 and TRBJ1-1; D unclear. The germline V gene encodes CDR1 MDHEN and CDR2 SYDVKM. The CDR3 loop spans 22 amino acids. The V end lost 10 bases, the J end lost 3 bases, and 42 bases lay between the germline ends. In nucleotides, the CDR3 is TGTGCCAACGTGCCTATCTCCCTGGTGGAGGTTTCGACCCACACTGAGGACACTGAAGCTTTCTTT. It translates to CANVPISLVEVSTHTEDTEAFF.